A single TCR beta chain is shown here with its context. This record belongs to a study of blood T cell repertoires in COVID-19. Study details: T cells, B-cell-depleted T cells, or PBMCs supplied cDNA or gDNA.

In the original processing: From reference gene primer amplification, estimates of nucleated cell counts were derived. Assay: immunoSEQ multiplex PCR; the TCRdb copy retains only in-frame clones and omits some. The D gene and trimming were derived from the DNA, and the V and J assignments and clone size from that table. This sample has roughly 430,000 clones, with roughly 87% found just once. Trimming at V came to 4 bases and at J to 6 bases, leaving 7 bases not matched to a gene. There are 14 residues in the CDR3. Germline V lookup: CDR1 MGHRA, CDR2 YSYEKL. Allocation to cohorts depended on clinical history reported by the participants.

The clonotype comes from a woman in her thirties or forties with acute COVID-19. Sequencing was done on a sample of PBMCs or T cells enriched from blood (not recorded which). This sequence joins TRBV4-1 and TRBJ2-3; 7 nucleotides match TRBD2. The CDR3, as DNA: TGCGCCAGCAGCCCCCTCCGGGGGGAGGATACGCAGTATTTT. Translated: CASSPLRGEDTQYF.